The 32 T cell receptor beta chains below all came from one sample that was sequenced in a study of cytomegalovirus exposure and HLA in healthy donors. The PCR ran on 60 Vbeta and 13 Jbeta primers. The method was immunoSEQ multiplex PCR; TCRdb's version includes in-frame clones alone and lacks a portion of them. The table includes 140,000 to 150,000 clones, 65% to 80% detected once. The material sequenced was PBMCs. These receptor sequences come from a male donor in good health and CMV-seronegative.

This clone was recorded once. CDR3 DNA: TGTGCCAGCAGCCTAGGGGACAGGGGTTACCTTTCCGAGCAGTACTTC. Protein: CASSLGDRGYLSEQYF. The chain uses TRBV7-9 and TRBJ2-7; 10 nucleotides agree with TRBD1. CDR3 size: 16 residues. J gave up 6 bases and V 5 bases, and 13 bases lay outside the gene matches. From germline, CDR1 is SEHNR and CDR2 FQNEAQ (reference sequence).

This clone was picked up a small number of times. The chain recombines TRBV19 with TRBJ2-2; D gene ambiguous. V was clipped by 1 base and J by 3 bases, with 6 bases between them. This CDR3 spans 14 amino acids. Per the germline V gene, CDR1 is LNHDA and CDR2 is SQIVND (reference sequence). The CDR3 DNA reads TGTGCCAGTAGTATAGTAGATTACACCGGGGAGCTGTTTTTT. As protein: CASSIVDYTGELFF.

The V call is TRBV7-6, the J call TRBJ2-5; the match to TRBD2 covers 7 bases. Matching the DNA end better, TRBJ2-7 makes the J call doubtful. CDR1 and CDR2 from the germline V gene are SGHVS and FNYEAQ. The CDR3 covers 13 residues. The CDR3 protein is CASSLVAGAEQYF. The CDR3 bases are TGTGCCAGCAGCCTCGTGGCGGGAGCCGAGCAGTACTTC.

The V gene is TRBV11-2, the J gene TRBJ2-1; D not certain. The germline V gene encodes CDR1 SGHAT and CDR2 FQNNGV. V lost 5 bases to trimming and J lost 7 bases, with 15 bases between them. This CDR3 is 14 amino acids long. In DNA, the CDR3 is TGTGCCAGCAGCCGCATATCTCGAGAGAATGAGCAGTTCTTC. Encoded protein: CASSRISRENEQFF.

J is TRBJ2-2 and V is TRBV11-2, with 7 nucleotides matching TRBD1. The CDR3 runs 15 residues. Germline CDR1 SGHAT, CDR2 FQNNGV. J lost 0 bases, V lost 3 bases, and 1 base had no gene match. CDR3 coding DNA: TGTGCCAGCAGCTTGGGGACAGCGAACACCGGGGAGCTGTTTTTT. This codes for CASSLGTANTGELFF.

This chain joins TRBV18 and TRBJ1-2; D remains unclear. Per germline, CDR1 KGHSH and CDR2 LQKENI. Trimming stripped 3 bases from V and 2 bases from J, with 7 bases between. The CDR3 sequence is 13 residues long. For the CDR3, the DNA is TGTGCCAGCTCACCTTCACAAAACTATGGCTACACCTTC. Residues: CASSPSQNYGYTF.

The chain employs TRBV19 and TRBJ2-3; D remains ambiguous. Trimming took 3 bases from V and 6 from J, leaving 10 bases between them. Germline CDR1 LNHDA, CDR2 SQIVND (reference sequence). This CDR3 region has 13 residues. CDR3 in amino acids: CASSIQVADTQYF. CDR3 nucleotides: TGTGCCAGTAGTATCCAGGTCGCGGATACGCAGTATTTT.

J is TRBJ2-5 and V is TRBV7-2; tentative D call: TRBD1 (5 bases). The germline gives CDR1 SGHTA, CDR2 FQGNSA. Trimming stripped 0 bases from V and 1 base from J, with 6 bases between. The CDR3 totals 14 residues. The CDR3 sequence: CASSLAGPQETQYF. The CDR3 DNA reads TGTGCCAGCAGCTTAGCGGGGCCCCAAGAGACCCAGTACTTC.

The V and J genes are TRBV11-1 and TRBJ2-3, with TRBD1 matching over 9 bases. The CDR3 length is 15 residues. The V and J ends lost 4 bases and 5 bases, in that order; junction bases with no gene match: 7. Germline V lookup: CDR1 SGHAT, CDR2 FQDESV (reference sequence). CDR3 nucleotides: TGTGCCAGCAGCTCTGGGACAGGGAGTGGAGATACGCAGTATTTT. Amino acid sequence: CASSSGTGSGDTQYF.

V and J are TRBV4-3 and TRBJ2-7; D call uncertain. Germline-derived CDR1 and CDR2 are LGHNA and YSLEER. V gave up 0 bases and J gave up 1 base, with 7 bases separating them. The CDR3 is 14 amino acids. The CDR3 loop reads CASSQEPRSYEQYF. The CDR3 bases are TGCGCCAGCAGCCAAGAACCACGGTCCTACGAGCAGTACTTC.

This clone was seen a few times. The chain combines TRBV9 with TRBJ1-1; TRBD1 matches 8 bases. CDR1 and CDR2 from the germline V gene are SGDLS and YYNGEE. After removal of 2 bases from V and 5 bases from J, the junction contained 8 bases not matched to a gene. The CDR3 is made up of 15 amino acids. CDR3 loop: CASSVAPDRETEAFF. CDR3 coding DNA: TGTGCCAGCAGCGTTGCACCGGACAGGGAGACTGAAGCTTTCTTT.

V is TRBV4-1 and J is TRBJ1-3, with TRBD1 identical over 9 bases. CDR1 is MGHRA, CDR2 YSYEKL, per germline. The CDR3 loop spans 15 amino acids. The V and J ends lost 2 bases and 7 bases, in that order; junction bases with no gene match: 6. The CDR3: CASSQLGQGANTIYF. Here the CDR3 DNA reads TGCGCCAGCAGCCAACTGGGACAGGGCGCGAACACCATATATTTT.

This chain connects TRBV18 to TRBJ1-1, with D possibly being TRBD1 (6 bases). Trimming removed 3 bases from V and 7 bases from J, with 15 bases in between. Germline V lookup: CDR1 KGHSH, CDR2 LQKENI. The CDR3 is made up of 14 amino acids. Here the CDR3 DNA reads TGTGCCAGCTCACCGACGGGGGGCAAGAATGAAGCTTTCTTT. This translates into CASSPTGGKNEAFF.

V and J are TRBV12-5 and TRBJ1-6, with TRBD1 matching over 9 bases. The CDR3 loop spans 15 amino acids. Germline CDR1 LGHNT, CDR2 FRNRAP. Trimming cost V 6 bases and J 8 bases; bases outside gene matches: 8. CDR3 sequence (DNA): TGTGCTAGTGGCCAACAGGGGGCGATGGATTCACCCCTCCACTTT. Encoded protein: CASGQQGAMDSPLHF. The full variable domain, its missing parts supplied by reference TRBV12-5 and TRBJ1-6, is DARVTQTPRHKVTEMGQEVTMRCQPILGHNTVFWYRQTMMQGLELLAYFRNRAPLDDSGMPKDRFSAEMPDATLATLKIQPSEPRDSAVYFCASGQQGAMDSPLHFGNGTRLTVT.

The V and J genes are TRBV6-5 and TRBJ1-5; D is unclear. V lost 0 bases, J lost 7 bases, and 13 bases lay in between. Germline V gene lookup returns CDR1 MNHEY and CDR2 SVGAGI. The CDR3 runs 15 residues. This CDR3 reads CASSYSSGGRQPQHF. In nucleotides, the CDR3 is TGTGCCAGCAGTTACTCGAGCGGAGGCCGGCAGCCCCAGCATTTT.

J is TRBJ1-1 and V is TRBV4-1; no clear D. The germline gives CDR1 MGHRA, CDR2 YSYEKL. With 1 base removed from V and 1 base from J, the gap between germline ends came to 4 bases. The CDR3 is 13 amino acids. CDR3 residues: CASSQGQNTEAFF. The CDR3 nucleotides read TGCGCCAGCAGCCAAGGACAGAACACTGAAGCTTTCTTT.

This clone was seen only once. Relative to the germline gene, one junction end is altered; a read error may explain this. The genes are TRBV7-3 and TRBJ1-2, with 10 bases that match TRBD1. The CDR3 loop spans 15 amino acids. Germline CDR1 is SGHTA and CDR2 is FQGTGA. The CDR3 region is CSSSPTGGGNSGYTF. For the CDR3, the DNA is TGTTCCAGCAGCCCGACAGGGGGCGGAAATAGTGGCTACACCTTC.

This clone showed up just a few times. This sequence joins TRBV21-1 and TRBJ1-4; the DNA was not used to check the table's D call, TRBD1. TRBV21-1 is annotated as a pseudogene. This CDR3 comprises 15 residues. CDR3 nucleotide sequence: TGTGCCAGCAGCAAATTCGGACAGAACAATGAAAAACTGTTTTTT. Encoded protein: CASSKFGQNNEKLFF.

The sample holds one count of this clone. A read error may produce the germline difference seen at one junction end. The chain employs TRBV11-2 and TRBJ1-3; D gene uncertain. This CDR3 spans 14 amino acids. Germline loops: CDR1 SGHAT, CDR2 FQNNGV. The CDR3: CASSLEPGGSTIYF. In nucleotides, the CDR3 is TGTGCCAGCAGCTTAGAGCCGGGAGGAAGCACCATATATTTT.

V usage is TRBV10-3 and J usage is TRBJ1-4; possibly TRBD1 for D (5 bases). This CDR3 spans 14 amino acids. Trimming left V 2 bases short and J 8 bases short, with 12 bases between. CDR1 ENHRY and CDR2 SYGVKD come from the germline V gene. For the CDR3, the DNA is TGTGCCATCAGTGAGGGGGCAGGGTCGGAAAAACTGTTTTTT. As protein: CAISEGAGSEKLFF.

The J gene is TRBJ1-2, the V gene TRBV7-9; D possibly corresponds to TRBD1 (5 bases). V was clipped by 0 bases and J by 6 bases, with 11 bases between them. Per germline, CDR1 SEHNR and CDR2 FQNEAQ (reference sequence). The CDR3 has 14 residues. The CDR3 reads CASSLAVQDHGYTF. CDR3 nucleotide sequence: TGTGCCAGCAGCTTAGCGGTACAGGACCATGGCTACACCTTC. Combining the CDR3 with reference TRBV7-9 and TRBJ1-2 gives the whole variable domain DTGVSQNPRHKITKRGQNVTFRCDPISEHNRLYWYRQTLGQGPEFLTYFQNEAQLEKSRLLSDRFSAERPKGSFSTLEIQRTEQGDSAMYLCASSLAVQDHGYTFGSGTRLTVV.

This sequence joins TRBV27 and TRBJ1-4, with 9 bases identical to TRBD1. Looked up from germline, CDR1 is MNHEY and CDR2 is SMNVEV (reference sequence). The V segment lost 4 bases and the J segment 11 bases; nucleotides outside the gene matches: 8. The CDR3 covers 14 residues. CDR3 residues: CASSSGQGDGKLFF. The DNA for the CDR3 is TGTGCCAGCAGTTCGGGACAGGGCGACGGGAAACTGTTTTTT.

This chain links TRBV18 with TRBJ2-7; 9 bases are a match to TRBD2. Germline CDR1 is KGHSH and CDR2 is LQKENI. V was pared by 6 bases and J by 7 bases, with 13 bases of the junction left unmatched. CDR3 length: 15 residues. CDR3 coding DNA: TGTGCCAGCTCCCCGGCCGGACTAGCGACGGATGAGCAGTACTTC. Amino acids: CASSPAGLATDEQYF. Together with reference TRBV18 and TRBJ2-7, the CDR3 gives the full variable domain: NAGVMQNPRHLVRRRGQEARLRCSPMKGHSHVYWYRQLPEEGLKFMVYLQKENIIDESGMPKERFSAEFPKEGPSILRIQQVVRGDSAAYFCASSPAGLATDEQYFGPGTRLTVT.

The V call is TRBV7-8, the J call TRBJ1-1; perhaps TRBD1 as D (6 bases). V lost 4 bases, J lost 1 base, and 13 bases lay in between. CDR1 is SGHVS and CDR2 is FQNEAQ in the germline V gene. The CDR3 sequence is 15 residues long. For the CDR3, the DNA is TGTGCCAGCAGCTCACCGGGACACCCGAACACTGAAGCTTTCTTT. It yields the protein CASSSPGHPNTEAFF. The whole variable domain, filled in from reference TRBV7-8 and TRBJ1-1, reads GAGVSQSPRYKVAKRGQDVALRCDPISGHVSLFWYQQALGQGPEFLTYFQNEAQLDKSGLPSDRFFAERPEGSVSTLKIQRTQQEDSAVYLCASSSPGHPNTEAFFGQGTRLTVV.

V usage is TRBV6-6 and J usage is TRBJ1-2; tentative D call: TRBD1 (6 bases). The germline CDR1 and CDR2 sequences are MNHNY and SVGAGI (reference sequence). The CDR3 has 12 amino acids. V lost 6 bases, J lost 8 bases, and 13 bases lay in between. This CDR3 reads CASRGGGDGYTF. The CDR3 coding sequence is TGTGCCAGCAGGGGTGGGGGCGACGGCTACACCTTC.

This clone has only a few counts. The chain joins TRBV27 to TRBJ2-7; 8 nucleotides line up with TRBD2. V lost 2 bases and J lost 4; bases outside the gene matches: 7. Germline CDR1 and CDR2: MNHEY and SMNVEV (reference sequence). The CDR3 is 15 residues long. CDR3 bases: TGTGCCAGCAGTTTAATCGGGGGGGCCGGGTACGAGCAGTACTTC. This gives the protein CASSLIGGAGYEQYF.

The table lists this clone with a few counts. The rearrangement links TRBV29-1 to TRBJ2-3; D possibly corresponds to TRBD2 (5 bases). V gave up 6 bases and J gave up 4 bases, with 11 bases separating them. From germline, CDR1 is SQVTM and CDR2 ANQGSEA. The CDR3 is 12 amino acids. CDR3 DNA sequence: TGCAGCGTCCGAACGGGGTCAGATACGCAGTATTTT. Protein product: CSVRTGSDTQYF.

In its sample, this clone was seen a few times. Written as DNA, the CDR3 is TGTGCCAGCAGCTCCACTGGGCGACCCAGGGTTGGCTACACCTTC. Translated, it gives CASSSTGRPRVGYTF. J is TRBJ1-2 and V is TRBV7-2, with D perhaps TRBD1 (5 bases). The V end was cut by 4 bases, the J end by 7 bases, with 19 bases between. The germline CDR1 and CDR2 sequences are SGHTA and FQGNSA. The CDR3 contains 15 residues.

The chain links TRBV29-1 to TRBJ2-5, with TRBD1 matching over 11 bases. V shed 4 bases and J 4 bases; nucleotides not matched to a gene: 8. The germline V gene encodes CDR1 SQVTM and CDR2 ANQGSEA. CDR3 length equals 15 residues. The CDR3 region has the DNA TGCAGCGTTGGGGACAGGGGGATGAAACGAGAGACCCAGTACTTC. Residues: CSVGDRGMKRETQYF.

The V and J genes are TRBV25-1 and TRBJ1-2; unclear D gene. The CDR3 consists of 12 residues. Germline assignment: CDR1 MGHDK and CDR2 SYGVNS. The V end lost 8 bases, the J end lost 3 bases, and 10 bases lay between the germline ends. CDR3 sequence: CASGQYDYGYTF. In DNA, the CDR3 is TGTGCCAGCGGGCAATACGACTATGGCTACACCTTC.

This sequence joins TRBV7-2 and TRBJ2-5; 12 bases agree with TRBD2. The germline V gene has CDR1 SGHTA and CDR2 FQGNSA. V shed 6 bases and J 5 bases; nucleotides not matched to a gene: 7. CDR3 length equals 15 residues. CDR3 residues: CASRRTSGTWETQYF. CDR3 in DNA: TGTGCCAGCAGACGGACTAGCGGGACGTGGGAGACCCAGTACTTC.

The V and J genes are TRBV7-9 and TRBJ1-4; D gene unclear. The ends were cut back, 5 bases at V and 3 bases at J, with 13 bases in the middle. Germline V gene sequence: CDR1 SEHNR, CDR2 FQNEAQ (reference sequence). The CDR3 is made up of 15 amino acids. The CDR3 here is CASSPGAVSNEKLFF. The CDR3 DNA reads TGTGCCAGCAGCCCCGGCGCGGTCTCTAATGAAAAACTGTTTTTT.